Presented here are 15 T cell receptor beta chains from one specimen sequenced in a study of T cell responses to AZD1222 COVID-19 vaccine. The protocol was immunoSEQ multiplex PCR, while the TCRdb copy is restricted to in-frame clones and leaves out a portion. The sample records under 150,000 clones, roughly 90% being singletons. This specimen was peripheral blood, taken on day 0 of AZD1222 vaccination. The receptors stem from an adult in good health.

The chain links TRBV5-1 to TRBJ2-2; 12 positions agree with TRBD2. This CDR3 has 18 amino acids. V shed 0 bases and J 2 bases; nucleotides not matched to a gene: 5. Germline V gene sequence: CDR1 SGHRS, CDR2 YFSETQ. For the CDR3, the DNA is TGCGCCAGCAGCTTGGCACTAGCGGGAGGACCAAACACCGGGGAGCTGTTTTTT. It specifies CASSLALAGGPNTGELFF. The variable domain in full, completed from reference TRBV5-1 and TRBJ2-2, reads KAGVTQTPRYLIKTRGQQVTLSCSPISGHRSVSWYQQTPGQGLQFLFEYFSETQRNKGNFPGRFSGRQFSNSRSEMNVSTLELGDSALYLCASSLALAGGPNTGELFFGEGSRLTVL.

CDR3 bases: TGTGCCAGCAGCTTCGAAAATCCGGCTCGCTCTGGAAACACCATATATTTT. It is translated as CASSFENPARSGNTIYF. The J gene is TRBJ1-3, the V gene TRBV7-9; no clear D. Trimming shortened V by 3 bases and J by 0 bases, and 15 bases separated the two germline ends. Germline values: CDR1 SEHNR, CDR2 FQNEAQ (reference sequence). The CDR3 consists of 17 residues.

The genes are TRBV27 and TRBJ2-7; 8 bases are a match to TRBD1. Looked up from germline, CDR1 is MNHEY and CDR2 is SMNVEV (reference sequence). The length of the CDR3 is 14 residues. V was clipped by 3 bases and J by 3 bases; unmatched bases: 4. The CDR3 reads CASSFRTGFYEQYF. In DNA form, the CDR3 reads TGTGCCAGCAGTTTCCGGACAGGGTTCTACGAGCAGTACTTC.

This clone was observed a handful of times. This sequence joins TRBV20-1 and TRBJ1-5; D perhaps matches TRBD1 (5 bases). The germline V gene has CDR1 DFQATT and CDR2 SNEGSKA (reference sequence). The CDR3 length is 13 residues. V gave up 6 bases and J gave up 5 bases, with 14 bases separating them. Here the CDR3 DNA reads TGCAGTGCGAGTGGTGGGGGGGATCAGCCCCAGCATTTT. This encodes CSASGGGDQPQHF.

The chain joins TRBV5-4 to TRBJ2-5, with a possible D match to TRBD1 (6 bases). Trimming took off 2 bases at V and 3 bases at J, with 8 bases between the two ends. CDR3 size: 13 residues. CDR1 and CDR2 from the germline V gene are SGHNT and YYREEE (reference sequence). The CDR3 DNA sequence: TGTGCCAGCAGCTTTTCAGGGGAAGAGACCCAGTACTTC. This sequence encodes CASSFSGEETQYF.

The chain recombines TRBV6-6 with TRBJ2-1; D not resolved. The V end lost 6 bases, the J end lost 1 base, and 13 bases lay between the germline ends. The length of the CDR3 is 15 residues. CDR1 and CDR2 from the germline V gene are MNHNY and SVGAGI (reference sequence). CDR3 loop: CASSPDSRSYNEQFF. The CDR3 coding sequence is TGTGCCAGCAGCCCTGACTCGCGATCCTACAATGAGCAGTTCTTC.

The gene calls are TRBV27 and TRBJ1-6; perhaps TRBD1 as D (6 bases). This CDR3 spans 14 amino acids. The germline CDR1 and CDR2 sequences are MNHEY and SMNVEV (reference sequence). V lost 6 bases, J lost 7 bases, and 13 bases lay in between. CDR3 amino acids: CASRTDRGNSPLHF. CDR3 bases: TGTGCCAGCAGGACTGATAGGGGGAATTCACCCCTCCACTTT.

The gene calls are TRBV6-6 and TRBJ2-2; no definite D call. V was trimmed by 6 bases and J by 5 bases, leaving 13 bases between them. Germline V gene data show CDR1 as MNHNY and CDR2 as SVGAGI (reference sequence). The length of the CDR3 is 14 residues. The CDR3 DNA is TGTGCCAGCAGGGAACGACTGGGGACCGGGGAGCTGTTTTTT. Residues: CASRERLGTGELFF.

V and J are TRBV24-1 and TRBJ2-3; D unclear. This CDR3 is built from 13 residues. Germline V gene lookup returns CDR1 KGHDR and CDR2 SFDVKD. Trimming cost V 3 bases and J 5 bases, with 8 bases left between them. The DNA of the CDR3 is TGTGCCACCAGTGATAATTATCGAGATACGCAGTATTTT. Its translation is CATSDNYRDTQYF.

CDR3 coding DNA: TGTGCCAGCAGAAAGGGGCAGCTGAACACTGAAGCTTTCTTT. Its translation: CASRKGQLNTEAFF. This chain connects TRBV2 to TRBJ1-1; TRBD1 might be the D (5 bases). This CDR3 has 14 amino acids. From germline, CDR1 is SNHLY and CDR2 FYNNEI. Trimming left V 6 bases short and J 0 bases short, with 11 bases between.

V usage is TRBV4-3 and J usage is TRBJ2-1; D is unclear. The V end lost 0 bases, the J end lost 0 bases, and 9 bases lay between the germline ends. Germline CDR1 reads LGHNA; CDR2 reads YSLEER. The CDR3 runs to 16 residues. The CDR3, as DNA: TGCGCCAGCAGCCAAGACCGCGGTAGCTCCTACAATGAGCAGTTCTTC. Translated: CASSQDRGSSYNEQFF.

This sequence joins TRBV3-1 (or the pseudogene TRBV3-2) and TRBJ2-3, with 8 bases aligning to TRBD2. CDR3 length: 17 amino acids. Germline V gene lookup returns CDR1 LGHDT and CDR2 YNNKEL (reference sequence). V lost 0 bases and J lost 5; bases outside the gene matches: 10. CDR3 DNA sequence: TGTGCCAGCAGCCAAGATCGAGCGGGAGCGCGGGTAGATACGCAGTATTTT. Translating gives CASSQDRAGARVDTQYF.

The chain combines TRBV28 with TRBJ1-4, with D uncertain. In germline, CDR1 is MDHEN, CDR2 SYDVKM. Trimming stripped 5 bases from V and 11 bases from J, with 9 bases between. The CDR3 loop spans 11 amino acids. CDR3 region: CASSPNVKLFF. The CDR3 coding sequence is TGTGCCAGCAGTCCCAATGTGAAACTGTTTTTT.

Concerning this clone: An end of the junction differs from the germline gene, which may be a read error. Here the CDR3 DNA reads TGTGCTAGCAGCCGGACTAGCGGGGCCCTTAATGAGCAGTTCTTC. Its protein product is CASSRTSGALNEQFF. This chain uses TRBV7-7 with TRBJ2-1; 12 positions match TRBD2. The germline gives CDR1 SSHAT, CDR2 FNYEAQ (reference sequence). This CDR3 region has 15 residues.

The rearrangement uses TRBV10-3 and TRBJ2-1; 9 positions agree with TRBD2. The CDR3 covers 16 residues. Germline values: CDR1 ENHRY, CDR2 SYGVKD. V lost 1 base to trimming and J lost 8 bases; unmatched junction nucleotides: 9. This CDR3 reads CAISELSGTSFDEQFF. In nucleotides, the CDR3 is TGTGCCATCAGTGAGTTATCCGGGACTAGCTTCGATGAGCAGTTCTTC.